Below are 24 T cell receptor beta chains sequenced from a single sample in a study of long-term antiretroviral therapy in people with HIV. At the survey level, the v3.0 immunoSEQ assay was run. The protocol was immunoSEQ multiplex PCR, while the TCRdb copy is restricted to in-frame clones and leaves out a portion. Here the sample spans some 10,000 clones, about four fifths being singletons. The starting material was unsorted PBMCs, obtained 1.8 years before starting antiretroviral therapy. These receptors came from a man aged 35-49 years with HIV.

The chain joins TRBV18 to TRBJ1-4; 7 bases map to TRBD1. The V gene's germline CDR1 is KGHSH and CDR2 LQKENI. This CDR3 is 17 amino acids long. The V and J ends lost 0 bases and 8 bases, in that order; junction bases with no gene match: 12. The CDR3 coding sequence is TGTGCCAGCTCACCACCGACAGGGAGTGGAGTGGGAGAAAAACTGTTTTTT. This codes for CASSPPTGSGVGEKLFF. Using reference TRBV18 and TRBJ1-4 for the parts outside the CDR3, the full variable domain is NAGVMQNPRHLVRRRGQEARLRCSPMKGHSHVYWYRQLPEEGLKFMVYLQKENIIDESGMPKERFSAEFPKEGPSILRIQQVVRGDSAAYFCASSPPTGSGVGEKLFFGSGTQLSVL.

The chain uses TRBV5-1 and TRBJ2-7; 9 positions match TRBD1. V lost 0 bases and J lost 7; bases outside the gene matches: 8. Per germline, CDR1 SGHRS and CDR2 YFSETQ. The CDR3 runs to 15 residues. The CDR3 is CASSLEMGQGREQYF. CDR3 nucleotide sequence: TGCGCCAGCAGCTTGGAGATGGGACAGGGTCGGGAGCAGTACTTC.

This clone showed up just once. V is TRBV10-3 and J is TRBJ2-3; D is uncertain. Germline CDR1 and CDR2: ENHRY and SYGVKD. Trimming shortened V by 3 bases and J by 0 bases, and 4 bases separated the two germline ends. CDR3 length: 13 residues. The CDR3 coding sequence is TGTGCCATCAGTGACGGAAGCACAGATACGCAGTATTTT. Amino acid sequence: CAISDGSTDTQYF.

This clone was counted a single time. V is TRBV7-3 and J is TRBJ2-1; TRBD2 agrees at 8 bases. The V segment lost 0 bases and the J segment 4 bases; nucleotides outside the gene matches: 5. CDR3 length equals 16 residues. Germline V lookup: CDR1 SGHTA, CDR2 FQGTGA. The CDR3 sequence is CASSLTAAGGYNEQFF. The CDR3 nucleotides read TGTGCCAGCAGCTTAACGGCGGCGGGGGGTTACAATGAGCAGTTCTTC.

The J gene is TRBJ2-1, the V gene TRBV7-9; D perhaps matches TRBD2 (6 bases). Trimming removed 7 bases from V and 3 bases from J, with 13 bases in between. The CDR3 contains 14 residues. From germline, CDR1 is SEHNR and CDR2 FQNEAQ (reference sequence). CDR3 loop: CASTGAGLYNEQFF. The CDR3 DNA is TGTGCCAGCACCGGCGCGGGACTCTACAATGAGCAGTTCTTC.

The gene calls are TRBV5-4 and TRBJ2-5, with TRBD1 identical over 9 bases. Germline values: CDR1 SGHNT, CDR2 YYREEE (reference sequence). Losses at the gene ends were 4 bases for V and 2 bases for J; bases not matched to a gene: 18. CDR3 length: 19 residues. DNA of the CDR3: TGTGCCAGCAGCCTAACAGGGGGCCCTCGATTTACGATTCAAGAGACCCAGTACTTC. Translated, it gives CASSLTGGPRFTIQETQYF.

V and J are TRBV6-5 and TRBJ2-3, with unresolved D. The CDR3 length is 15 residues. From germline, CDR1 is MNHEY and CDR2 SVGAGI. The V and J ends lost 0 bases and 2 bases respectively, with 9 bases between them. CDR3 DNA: TGTGCCAGCAGTTACTCCTGGTCTTTCACAGATACGCAGTATTTT. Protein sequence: CASSYSWSFTDTQYF.

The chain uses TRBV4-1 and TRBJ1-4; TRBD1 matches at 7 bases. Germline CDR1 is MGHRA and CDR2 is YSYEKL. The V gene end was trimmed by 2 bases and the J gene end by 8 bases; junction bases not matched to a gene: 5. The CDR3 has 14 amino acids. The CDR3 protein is CASSQTGVGEKLFF. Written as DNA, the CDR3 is TGCGCCAGCAGCCAAACAGGGGTCGGCGAAAAACTGTTTTTT.

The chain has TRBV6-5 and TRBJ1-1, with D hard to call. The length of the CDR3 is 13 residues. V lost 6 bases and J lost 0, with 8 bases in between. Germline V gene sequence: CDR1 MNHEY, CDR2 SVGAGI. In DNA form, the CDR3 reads TGTGCCAGCAGACAGTCCATGAACACTGAAGCTTTCTTT. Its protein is CASRQSMNTEAFF.

The CDR3 sequence: CASSKRRGCSPLHF. CDR3 bases: TGTGCCAGCAGCAAGAGAAGGGGCTGTTCACCCCTCCACTTT. J is TRBJ1-6 and V is TRBV21-1; the D segment call TRBD1 is taken from the table without a DNA check. TRBV21-1 is a pseudogene segment. The CDR3 runs 14 residues.

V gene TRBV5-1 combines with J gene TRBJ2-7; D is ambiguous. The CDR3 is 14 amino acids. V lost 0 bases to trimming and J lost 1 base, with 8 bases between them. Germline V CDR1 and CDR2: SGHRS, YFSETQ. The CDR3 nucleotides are TGCGCCAGCAGCTTGGAGGCCATGTCCTACGAGCAGTACTTC. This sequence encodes CASSLEAMSYEQYF.

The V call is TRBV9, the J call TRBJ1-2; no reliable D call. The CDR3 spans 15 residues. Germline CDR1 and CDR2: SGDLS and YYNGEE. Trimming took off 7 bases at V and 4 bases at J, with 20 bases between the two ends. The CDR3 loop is CASSQTTTTLYGYTF. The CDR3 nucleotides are TGTGCCAGCTCCCAGACAACTACTACTCTCTATGGCTACACCTTC.

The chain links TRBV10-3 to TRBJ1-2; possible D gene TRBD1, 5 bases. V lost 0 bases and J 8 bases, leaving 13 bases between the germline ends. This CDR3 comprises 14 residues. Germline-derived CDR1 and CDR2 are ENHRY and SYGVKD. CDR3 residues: CAISESNRRGGYTF. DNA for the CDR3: TGTGCCATCAGTGAGTCGAACAGGCGTGGGGGCTACACCTTC.

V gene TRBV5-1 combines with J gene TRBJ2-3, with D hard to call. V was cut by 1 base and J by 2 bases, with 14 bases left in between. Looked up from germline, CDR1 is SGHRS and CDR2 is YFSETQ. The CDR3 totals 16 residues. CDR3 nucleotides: TGCGCCAGCAGCTTGATGCCTCAGGCCCCCACAGATACGCAGTATTTT. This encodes CASSLMPQAPTDTQYF.

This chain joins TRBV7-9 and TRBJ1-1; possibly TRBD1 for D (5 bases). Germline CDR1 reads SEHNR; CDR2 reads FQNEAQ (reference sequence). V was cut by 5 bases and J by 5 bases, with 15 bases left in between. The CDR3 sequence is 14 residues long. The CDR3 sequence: CASSPRGEGTEAFF. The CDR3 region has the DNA TGTGCCAGCAGCCCAAGAGGGGAAGGTACTGAAGCTTTCTTT.

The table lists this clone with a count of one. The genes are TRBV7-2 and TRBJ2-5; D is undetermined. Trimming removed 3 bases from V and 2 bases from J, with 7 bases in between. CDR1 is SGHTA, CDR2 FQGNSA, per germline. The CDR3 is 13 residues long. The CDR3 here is CASSFDWQETQYF. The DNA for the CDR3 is TGTGCCAGCAGCTTTGACTGGCAAGAGACCCAGTACTTC.

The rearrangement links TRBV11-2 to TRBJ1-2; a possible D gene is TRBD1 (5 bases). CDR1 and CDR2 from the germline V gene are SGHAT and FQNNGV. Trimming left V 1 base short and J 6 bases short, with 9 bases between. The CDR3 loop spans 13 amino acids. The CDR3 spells CASSLGGVDGYTF. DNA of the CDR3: TGTGCCAGCAGCTTAGGAGGGGTCGATGGCTACACCTTC.

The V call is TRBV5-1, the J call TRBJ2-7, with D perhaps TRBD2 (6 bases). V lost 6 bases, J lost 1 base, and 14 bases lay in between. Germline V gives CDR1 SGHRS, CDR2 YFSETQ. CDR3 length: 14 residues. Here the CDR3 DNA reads TGCGCCAGCAACTCGGGGGAAGGATCCTACGAGCAGTACTTC. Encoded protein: CASNSGEGSYEQYF. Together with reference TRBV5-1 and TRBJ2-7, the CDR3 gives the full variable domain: KAGVTQTPRYLIKTRGQQVTLSCSPISGHRSVSWYQQTPGQGLQFLFEYFSETQRNKGNFPGRFSGRQFSNSRSEMNVSTLELGDSALYLCASNSGEGSYEQYFGPGTRLTVT.

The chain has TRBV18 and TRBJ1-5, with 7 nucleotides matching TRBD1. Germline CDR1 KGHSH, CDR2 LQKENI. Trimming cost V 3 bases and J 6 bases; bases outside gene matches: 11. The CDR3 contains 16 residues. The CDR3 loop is CASSPRFQGVGQPQHF. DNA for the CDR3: TGTGCCAGCTCACCGAGATTTCAGGGGGTAGGTCAGCCCCAGCATTTT.

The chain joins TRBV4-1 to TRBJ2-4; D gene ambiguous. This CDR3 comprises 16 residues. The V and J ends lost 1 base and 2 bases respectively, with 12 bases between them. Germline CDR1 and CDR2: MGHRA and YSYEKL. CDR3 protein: CASSQGTSSSKNIQYF. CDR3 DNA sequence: TGCGCCAGCAGCCAAGGGACCTCCTCTTCCAAAAACATTCAGTACTTC.

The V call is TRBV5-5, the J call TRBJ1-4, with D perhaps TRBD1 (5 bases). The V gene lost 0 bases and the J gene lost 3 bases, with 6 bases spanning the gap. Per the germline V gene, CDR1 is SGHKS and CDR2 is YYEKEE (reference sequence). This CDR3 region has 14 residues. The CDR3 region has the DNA TGTGCCAGCAGCTTGGCCAGGGCTAATGAAAAACTGTTTTTT. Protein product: CASSLARANEKLFF.

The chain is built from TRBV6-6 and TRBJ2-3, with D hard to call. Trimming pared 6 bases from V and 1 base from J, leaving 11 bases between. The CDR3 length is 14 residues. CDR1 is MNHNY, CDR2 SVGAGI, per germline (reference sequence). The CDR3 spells CASSPGSRTDTQYF. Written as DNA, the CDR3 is TGTGCCAGCAGCCCCGGGTCGCGCACAGATACGCAGTATTTT.

CDR3 in amino acids: CAISQGAEADGYTF. The CDR3 region has the DNA TGTGCCATCAGCCAGGGGGCGGAGGCGGATGGCTACACCTTC. This chain joins TRBV10-3 and TRBJ1-2; 8 nucleotides agree with TRBD1. V was clipped by 6 bases and J by 6 bases; unmatched bases: 9. The CDR3 spans 14 residues. Germline V gene data show CDR1 as ENHRY and CDR2 as SYGVKD.

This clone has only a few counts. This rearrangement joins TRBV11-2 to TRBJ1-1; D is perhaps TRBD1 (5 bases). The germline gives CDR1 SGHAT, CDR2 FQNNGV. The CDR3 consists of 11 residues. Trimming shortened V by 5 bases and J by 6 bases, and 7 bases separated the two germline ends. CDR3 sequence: CASSRGAEAFF. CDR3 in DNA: TGTGCCAGCAGCAGAGGGGCTGAAGCTTTCTTT.